This T cell receptor beta chain was documented in a study of shared clonotypes between healthy human individuals. The CDR3 loop spans 13 amino acids. V was pared by 4 bases and J by 2 bases, with 6 bases between. CDR1 and CDR2 (germline): SGHVS, FQNEAQ. Donors included only healthy HIV-negative adults lacking recent acute infections or vaccinations. With regard to this clone: This probably arose from a read error, given a far larger clone one base away.

A deep-level run was used for the assay. The repertoire was sequenced with immunoSEQ multiplex PCR; TCRdb's copy has only in-frame clones and lacks some. This sample has around 450,000 clones; around 75% occur once, and the top ten carry around 13%. This clonotype originated in a woman in her thirties or forties in good health. Some clones in this sample may be carry-over from other donors' samples. The chain recombines TRBV7-8 with TRBJ1-5, with TRBD1 as a possible D gene (6 bases). The sequenced sample was PBMCs. In DNA form, the CDR3 reads TGTGCCAGCAGCTCAGGGGGCAATCAGCCCCAGCATTTT. Translation: CASSSGGNQPQHF.